This passage covers 23 T cell receptor beta chains from one sample sequenced in a study of immune evolution from preneoplasia to lung adenocarcinoma (dated by TCRdb to the early 2020s). The protocol used for the library was the immunoSEQ multiplex PCR assay. TCRdb mirrors the immuneACCESS table, restricted to in-frame sequences. Some clones are absent from its copies; in checked studies, under half trace to an unresolved V gene, and the reason for the others is unknown. This sample has under 9,000 clones in its table, and 70% to 80% of those were observed once. Around 8.8% of the sample is held by the ten biggest clonotypes. Sequenced material: FFPE atypical adenomatous hyperplasia tissue from the lung. Sample cell subset or site, as interpreted from the label and publication: atypical adenomatous hyperplasia (AAH), lung preneoplasia. The receptors were sampled from a donor at least 70 years old with lung adenocarcinoma. Some clones in this sample may be carry-over from other donors' samples.

V is TRBV30 and J is TRBJ1-5; weak D call: TRBD1 (6 bases). The CDR3 is made up of 14 amino acids. Germline CDR1 reads GTSNPN; CDR2 reads SVGIG (reference sequence). V lost 1 base and J 3 bases, leaving 10 bases between the germline ends. The CDR3 DNA sequence: TGTGCCTGGAGTGGACAGGCTACCAATCAGCCCCAGCATTTT. The encoded protein is CAWSGQATNQPQHF.

With respect to this clone: An end of the junction differs from the germline gene, which may be a read error. V gene TRBV5-4 combines with J gene TRBJ2-7, with 11 bases fitting TRBD2. From germline, CDR1 is SGHNT and CDR2 YYREEE (reference sequence). The CDR3 length is 17 residues. CDR3 in amino acids: CASSQGGTSGLSYEQYF. The CDR3 nucleotides read TGCGCCAGCAGCCAAGGTGGGACTAGCGGCCTCTCCTACGAGCAGTACTTC. Full variable domain (rest looked up from reference TRBV5-4 and TRBJ2-7): ETGVTQSPTHLIKTRGQQVTLRCSSQSGHNTVSWYQQALGQGPQFIFQYYREEENGRGNFPPRFSGLQFPNYSSELNVNALELDDSALYLCASSQGGTSGLSYEQYFGPGTRLTVT.

The genes are TRBV7-2 and TRBJ2-1, with D possibly matching TRBD2 (5 bases). CDR3 length: 15 residues. The ends were cut back, 3 bases at V and 5 bases at J, with 14 bases in the middle. Germline loops: CDR1 SGHTA, CDR2 FQGNSA. CDR3: CASSFRGWVNNEQFF. The CDR3 DNA sequence: TGTGCCAGCAGCTTTCGGGGTTGGGTTAACAATGAGCAGTTCTTC.

The J gene is TRBJ2-3, the V gene TRBV12-5; D not resolved. The germline V gene has CDR1 LGHNT and CDR2 FRNRAP. V shed 6 bases and J shed 6 bases, with 10 bases lying between them. This CDR3 has 12 amino acids. CDR3 DNA: TGTGCTAGTGGCAAAGAGGCTGATACGCAGTATTTT. Translation: CASGKEADTQYF.

CDR3 protein: CASSLSGYEQYF. The CDR3 DNA follows: TGTGCCAGCAGTTTATCGGGCTACGAGCAGTACTTC. This chain connects TRBV27 to TRBJ2-7; D remains ambiguous. Germline values: CDR1 MNHEY, CDR2 SMNVEV (reference sequence). The CDR3 is 12 residues long. The V end was cut by 0 bases, the J end by 3 bases, with 3 bases between.

V is TRBV7-2 and J is TRBJ2-7; 10 nucleotides align to TRBD2. Per germline, CDR1 SGHTA and CDR2 FQGNSA. The CDR3 is 15 amino acids. V was pared by 3 bases and J by 10 bases, with 12 bases of the junction left unmatched. The CDR3 DNA is TGTGCCAGCAGCTTGGAGGGGACTAGCGAATTCGAACAGTACTTC. Its translation is CASSLEGTSEFEQYF.

This clone turned up a few times. V is TRBV11-2 and J is TRBJ1-1; D is unclear. In germline, CDR1 is SGHAT, CDR2 FQNNGV. The CDR3 is 14 residues long. Trimming stripped 5 bases from V and 1 base from J, with 11 bases between. The CDR3 reads CASSQQFQNTEAFF. The CDR3 nucleotides are TGTGCCAGCAGCCAGCAGTTTCAGAACACTGAAGCTTTCTTT.

This chain uses TRBV5-1 with TRBJ1-2; tentatively, D is TRBD1 (5 bases). V lost 5 bases and J lost 7, with 18 bases in between. The germline CDR1 and CDR2 sequences are SGHRS and YFSETQ. The CDR3 contains 14 residues. This CDR3 is CASSLPGPSRGYTF. The CDR3 coding sequence is TGCGCCAGCAGTCTGCCGGGGCCCTCCCGTGGCTACACCTTC.

This chain connects TRBV30 to TRBJ2-1, with 7 bases fitting TRBD2. With 0 bases clipped from V and 6 bases from J, the junction kept 5 bases outside the gene matches. Looked up from germline, CDR1 is GTSNPN and CDR2 is SVGIG (reference sequence). CDR3 length equals 14 residues. This chain's CDR3 is CAWSVLTSTNEQFF. CDR3 bases: TGTGCCTGGAGTGTACTGACTAGCACCAATGAGCAGTTCTTC. Variable domain in full (rest from reference TRBV30 and TRBJ2-1): SQTIHQWPATLVQPVGSPLSLECTVEGTSNPNLYWYRQAAGRGLQLLFYSVGIGQISSEVPQNLSASRPQDRQFILSSKKLLLSDSGFYLCAWSVLTSTNEQFFGPGTRLTVL.

J is TRBJ1-4 and V is TRBV6-5; D remains ambiguous. There are 15 residues in the CDR3. Trimming shortened V by 2 bases and J by 8 bases, and 15 bases separated the two germline ends. Germline CDR1 is MNHEY and CDR2 is SVGAGI. CDR3 in amino acids: CASSYQDPGPEKLFF. DNA for the CDR3: TGTGCCAGCAGTTACCAGGACCCGGGCCCAGAAAAACTGTTTTTT.

This clone has just a few counts. The chain has TRBV10-2 and TRBJ2-7; tentative D call: TRBD1 (6 bases). V lost 2 bases and J 7 bases, leaving 12 bases between the germline ends. There are 13 residues in the CDR3. The V gene's germline CDR1 is WSHSY and CDR2 SAAADI. This chain's CDR3 is CASSETSQGEQYF. The CDR3, as DNA: TGCGCCAGCAGTGAGACCTCTCAGGGGGAGCAGTACTTC.

The rearrangement joins TRBV11-3 to TRBJ2-5; no clear D gene. The germline V gene encodes CDR1 SGHNT and CDR2 YENEEA. The CDR3 runs to 12 residues. V lost 5 bases and J lost 0, with 4 bases in between. The CDR3, as DNA: TGTGCCAGCAGCGAAAACCAAGAGACCCAGTACTTC. It codes for CASSENQETQYF.

V usage is TRBV2 and J usage is TRBJ1-2; no reliable D call. Germline-derived CDR1 and CDR2 are SNHLY and FYNNEI. V shed 6 bases and J shed 3 bases, with 8 bases lying between them. This CDR3 spans 12 amino acids. Here the CDR3 reads CASRMADYGYTF. CDR3 sequence (DNA): TGTGCCAGCAGAATGGCCGACTATGGCTACACCTTC.

The genes are TRBV5-4 and TRBJ1-2, with 8 bases identical to TRBD1. Germline V gene data show CDR1 as SGHNT and CDR2 as YYREEE (reference sequence). The CDR3 has 13 amino acids. V was pared by 2 bases and J by 7 bases, with 4 bases of the junction left unmatched. The chain's CDR3 is CASSFGRGPGYTF. CDR3 nucleotide sequence: TGTGCCAGCAGCTTCGGCAGGGGGCCTGGCTACACCTTC.

The chain couples TRBV6-5 to TRBJ2-3, with no clear D. The ends were cut back, 5 bases at V and 2 bases at J, with 11 bases in the middle. Germline V lookup: CDR1 MNHEY, CDR2 SVGAGI. The length of the CDR3 is 14 residues. The CDR3 protein is CASSSNQHTDTQYF. The CDR3 DNA follows: TGTGCCAGCAGTAGTAATCAACACACAGATACGCAGTATTTT.

This chain connects TRBV5-5 to TRBJ1-1, with a possible D match to TRBD1 (5 bases). The ends were cut back, 4 bases at V and 11 bases at J, with 15 bases in the middle. Germline V gene data show CDR1 as SGHKS and CDR2 as YYEKEE (reference sequence). This CDR3 region has 12 residues. The CDR3 coding sequence is TGTGCCAGCAGCCAGGGCGCTTATCGCGCTTTCTTT. Amino acid sequence: CASSQGAYRAFF.

This clone was observed a few times. V usage is TRBV19 and J usage is TRBJ2-2; no firm D call. Between the trimmed V and J ends, which lost 0 bases and 3 bases, there was a span of 11 bases. Germline V gene data show CDR1 as LNHDA and CDR2 as SQIVND (reference sequence). This CDR3 has 16 amino acids. The CDR3: CASSIEGTRDTGELFF. The DNA for the CDR3 is TGTGCCAGTAGTATAGAGGGCACTCGGGACACCGGGGAGCTGTTTTTT.

This chain uses TRBV11-3 with TRBJ2-7; unclear D gene. The V end was cut by 0 bases, the J end by 6 bases, with 6 bases between. The V gene's germline CDR1 is SGHNT and CDR2 YENEEA. There are 12 residues in the CDR3. The CDR3 protein is CASSLESGEQYF. CDR3 in DNA: TGTGCCAGCAGCTTAGAGTCCGGCGAGCAGTACTTC.

V is TRBV29-1 and J is TRBJ1-1, with 9 nucleotides matching TRBD1. With V trimmed by 5 bases and J by 1 base, 14 bases remained unmatched. The CDR3 is 17 residues long. Looked up from germline, CDR1 is SQVTM and CDR2 is ANQGSEA. CDR3 nucleotides: TGCAGCGTTCGCAATCGTCCCGGGACAGGGACGAACACTGAAGCTTTCTTT. Residues: CSVRNRPGTGTNTEAFF.

As concerns this clone: The sample carries other DNA sequences with the same CDR3. The chain is built from TRBV6-1 and TRBJ1-2; D gene unclear. The CDR3 totals 12 residues. Trimming pared 6 bases from V and 1 base from J, leaving 6 bases between. Germline CDR1 and CDR2: MNHNS and SASEGT. CDR3 DNA: TGTGCCAGCAGGTGGGATAACTATGGCTACACCTTC. It codes for CASRWDNYGYTF.

The CDR3, as DNA: TGCGCCAGCAGCCCCCGAGGTCCGGGACAGGCTAATGAAAAACTGTTTTTT. This translates into CASSPRGPGQANEKLFF. The V call is TRBV5-1, the J call TRBJ1-4; 8 bases map to TRBD1. Germline V gene lookup returns CDR1 SGHRS and CDR2 YFSETQ. V was pared by 4 bases and J by 3 bases, with 11 bases of the junction left unmatched. This CDR3 spans 17 amino acids.

This chain uses TRBV5-6 with TRBJ2-7, with 7 nucleotides matching TRBD1. CDR1 and CDR2 from the germline V gene are SGHDT and YYEEEE. Unmatched junction bases numbered 15, after V lost 4 bases and J lost 2 bases. The CDR3 has 17 residues. CDR3 loop: CASSRGGVGGVTYEQYF. CDR3 DNA sequence: TGTGCCAGCAGCAGAGGGGGCGTTGGGGGAGTAACCTACGAGCAGTACTTC.

In DNA form, the CDR3 reads TGTGCCAGCAGTCCGACACAGGGGACCTATGGCTACACCTTC. It specifies CASSPTQGTYGYTF. The chain links TRBV2 to TRBJ1-2; 7 bases are a match to TRBD1. V lost 5 bases to trimming and J lost 4 bases; unmatched junction nucleotides: 7. The CDR3 covers 14 residues. The V gene's germline CDR1 is SNHLY and CDR2 FYNNEI.